This T cell receptor beta chain was sequenced in a study of T cells in Graves' hyperthyroidism and ophthalmopathy. The study, taken as a whole, reports: Blood also showed most of the thyroid clonotypes that were expanded above 0.001.

This clonotype has a count of ten or more. The antigen remains undetermined. Researchers took RNA transcripts and amplified the TCR beta CDR3 regions from them. The TCR CDR3 first-round RT-PCR relied on the HTBI primer set. One entry per CDR3 protein results from TCRdb running MiXCR on the multiplex PCR reads. The sample gives approximately 600,000 distinct CDR3 sequences, roughly 15% of which show up once; roughly 4.5% is in the top ten. Trimming cost V 1 base and J 3 bases, with 13 bases left between them. The CDR3 loop spans 16 amino acids. Clinical symptoms, serum thyroxine, TRAb, thyroid ultrasound and orbital computed tomography established diagnosis.

Sequences were obtained from blood. This TCR derives from a woman in her forties with Graves' ophthalmopathy. V gene TRBV12-3 or TRBV12-4 combines with J gene TRBJ1-5; no reliable D call. The CDR3 coding sequence is TGTGCCAGCAGTTTAGGTCGGTCCGGGGTCAATCAGCCCCAGCATTTT. It encodes CASSLGRSGVNQPQHF.